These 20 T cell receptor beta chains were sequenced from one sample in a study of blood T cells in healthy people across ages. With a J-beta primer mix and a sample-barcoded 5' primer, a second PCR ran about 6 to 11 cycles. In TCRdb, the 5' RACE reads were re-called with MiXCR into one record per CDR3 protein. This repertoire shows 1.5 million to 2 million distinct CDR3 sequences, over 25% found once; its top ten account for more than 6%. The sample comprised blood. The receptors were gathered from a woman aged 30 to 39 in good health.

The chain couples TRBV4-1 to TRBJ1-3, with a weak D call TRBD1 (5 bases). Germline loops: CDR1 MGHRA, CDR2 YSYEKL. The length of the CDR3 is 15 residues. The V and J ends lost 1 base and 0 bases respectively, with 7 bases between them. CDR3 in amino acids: CASSQADSSGNTIYF. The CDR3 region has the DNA TGCGCCAGCAGCCAAGCTGACAGCTCTGGAAACACCATATATTTT.

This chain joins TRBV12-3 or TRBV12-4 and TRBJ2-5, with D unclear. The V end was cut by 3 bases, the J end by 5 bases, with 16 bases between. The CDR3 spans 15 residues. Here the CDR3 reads CASSFSPPMMETQYF. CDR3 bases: TGTGCCAGCAGTTTTAGTCCGCCGATGATGGAGACCCAGTACTTC.

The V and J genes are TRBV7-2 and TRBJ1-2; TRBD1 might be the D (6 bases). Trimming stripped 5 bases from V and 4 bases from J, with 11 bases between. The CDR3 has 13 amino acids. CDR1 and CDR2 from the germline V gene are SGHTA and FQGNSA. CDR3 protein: CASSNRAIYGYTF. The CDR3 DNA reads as TGTGCCAGCAGCAACAGGGCTATCTATGGCTACACCTTC.

The CDR3 DNA reads TGTGCCAGCAGCCTGACCCCCCCCCGCAGCATCCAAGAGACCCAGTACTTC. Amino acids: CASSLTPPRSIQETQYF. This chain joins TRBV5-4 and TRBJ2-5; no clear D. Germline-derived CDR1 and CDR2 are SGHNT and YYREEE (reference sequence). V was clipped by 4 bases and J by 1 base, with 20 bases between them. This CDR3 is built from 17 residues.

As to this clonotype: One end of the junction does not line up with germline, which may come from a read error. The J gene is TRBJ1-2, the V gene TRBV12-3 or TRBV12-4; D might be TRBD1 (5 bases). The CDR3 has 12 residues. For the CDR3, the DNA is TGTGACAGCAGTGGGGACTCCCGGGGCTACACCTTC. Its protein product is CDSSGDSRGYTF.

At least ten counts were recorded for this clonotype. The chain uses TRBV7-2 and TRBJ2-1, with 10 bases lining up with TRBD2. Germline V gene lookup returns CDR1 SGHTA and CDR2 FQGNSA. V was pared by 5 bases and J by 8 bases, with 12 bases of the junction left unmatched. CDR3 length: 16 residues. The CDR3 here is CASSPRGLAGVDEQFF. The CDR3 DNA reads TGTGCCAGCAGCCCTAGGGGGCTAGCGGGAGTGGATGAGCAGTTCTTC.

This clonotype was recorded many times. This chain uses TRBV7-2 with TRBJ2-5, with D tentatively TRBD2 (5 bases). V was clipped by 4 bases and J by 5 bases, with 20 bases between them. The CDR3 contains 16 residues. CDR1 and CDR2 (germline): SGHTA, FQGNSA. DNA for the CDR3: TGTGCCAGCAGCTCCAGCCCTGCAGCGGCTCGGGAGACCCAGTACTTC. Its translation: CASSSSPAAARETQYF.

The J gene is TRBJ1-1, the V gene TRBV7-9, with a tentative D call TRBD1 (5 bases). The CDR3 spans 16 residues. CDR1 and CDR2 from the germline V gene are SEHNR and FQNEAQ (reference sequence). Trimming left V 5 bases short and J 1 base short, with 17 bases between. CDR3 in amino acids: CASSPSTGTENTEAFF. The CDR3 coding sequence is TGTGCCAGCAGCCCCTCTACCGGGACGGAGAACACTGAAGCTTTCTTT.

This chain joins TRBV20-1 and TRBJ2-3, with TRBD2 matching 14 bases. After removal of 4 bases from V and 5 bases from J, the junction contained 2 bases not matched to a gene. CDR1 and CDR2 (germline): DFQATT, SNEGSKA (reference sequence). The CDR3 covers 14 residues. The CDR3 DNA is TGCAGTGCTAAGGGACTAGCGGGAGAAGATACGCAGTATTTT. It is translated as CSAKGLAGEDTQYF.

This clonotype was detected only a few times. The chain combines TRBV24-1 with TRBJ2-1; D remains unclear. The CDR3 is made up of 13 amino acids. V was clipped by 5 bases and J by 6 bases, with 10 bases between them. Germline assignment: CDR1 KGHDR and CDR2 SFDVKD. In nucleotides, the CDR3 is TGTGCCACCAGTGCCTGGGCCTTCAATGAGCAGTTCTTC. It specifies CATSAWAFNEQFF.

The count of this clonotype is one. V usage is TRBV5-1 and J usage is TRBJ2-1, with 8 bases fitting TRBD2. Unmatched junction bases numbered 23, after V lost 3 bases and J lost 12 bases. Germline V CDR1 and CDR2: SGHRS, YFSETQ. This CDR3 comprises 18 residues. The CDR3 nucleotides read TGCGCCAGCAGCTCCTCAATCCGACTAGCGCTCCCGACCAGCGGGCAGTTCTTC. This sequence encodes CASSSSIRLALPTSGQFF. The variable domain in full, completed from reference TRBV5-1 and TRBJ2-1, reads KAGVTQTPRYLIKTRGQQVTLSCSPISGHRSVSWYQQTPGQGLQFLFEYFSETQRNKGNFPGRFSGRQFSNSRSEMNVSTLELGDSALYLCASSSSIRLALPTSGQFFGPGTRLTVL.

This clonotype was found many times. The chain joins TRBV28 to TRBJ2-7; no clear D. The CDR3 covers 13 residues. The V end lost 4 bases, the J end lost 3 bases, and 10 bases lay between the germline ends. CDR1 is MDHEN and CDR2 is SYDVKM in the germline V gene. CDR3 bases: TGTGCCAGCAGTTATGACCGATACTACGAGCAGTACTTC. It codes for CASSYDRYYEQYF. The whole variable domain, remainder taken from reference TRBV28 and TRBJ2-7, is DVKVTQSSRYLVKRTGEKVFLECVQDMDHENMFWYRQDPGLGLRLIYFSYDVKMKEKGDIPEGYSVSREKKERFSLILESASTNQTSMYLCASSYDRYYEQYFGPGTRLTVT.

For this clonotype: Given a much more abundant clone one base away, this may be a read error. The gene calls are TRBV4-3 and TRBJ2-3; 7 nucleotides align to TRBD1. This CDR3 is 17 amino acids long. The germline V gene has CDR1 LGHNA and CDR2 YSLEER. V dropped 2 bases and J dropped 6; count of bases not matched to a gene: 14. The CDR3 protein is CASSQKSWDSGWDTQYF. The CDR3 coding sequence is TGCGCCAGCAGCCAAAAATCGTGGGACAGCGGTTGGGATACGCAGTATTTT.

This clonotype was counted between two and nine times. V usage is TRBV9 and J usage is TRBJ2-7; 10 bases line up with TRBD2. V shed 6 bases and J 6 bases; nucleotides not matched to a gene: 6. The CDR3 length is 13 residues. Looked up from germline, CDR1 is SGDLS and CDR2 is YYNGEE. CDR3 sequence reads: CASNSGGASEQYF. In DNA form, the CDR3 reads TGTGCCAGCAACAGCGGGGGGGCCTCCGAGCAGTACTTC.

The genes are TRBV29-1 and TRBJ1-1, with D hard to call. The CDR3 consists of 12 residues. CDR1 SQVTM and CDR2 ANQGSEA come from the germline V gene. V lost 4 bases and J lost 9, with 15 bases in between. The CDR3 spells CSVVRLTRQAFF. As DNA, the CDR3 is TGCAGCGTTGTACGATTAACCCGGCAAGCTTTCTTT.

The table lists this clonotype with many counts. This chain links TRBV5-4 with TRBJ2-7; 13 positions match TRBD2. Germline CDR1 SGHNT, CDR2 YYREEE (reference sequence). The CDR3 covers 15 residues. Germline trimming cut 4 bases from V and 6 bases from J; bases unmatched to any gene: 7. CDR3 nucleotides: TGTGCCAGCAGCACCCGGACTAGCGGGAGCCTCGAGCAGTACTTC. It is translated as CASSTRTSGSLEQYF.

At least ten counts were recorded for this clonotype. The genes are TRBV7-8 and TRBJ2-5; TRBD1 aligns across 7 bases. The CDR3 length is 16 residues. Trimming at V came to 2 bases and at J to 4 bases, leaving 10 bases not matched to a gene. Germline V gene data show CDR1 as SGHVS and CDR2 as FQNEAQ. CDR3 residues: CASSLRHRGLRETQYF. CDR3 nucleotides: TGTGCCAGCAGCTTACGGCACAGGGGATTGAGAGAGACCCAGTACTTC.

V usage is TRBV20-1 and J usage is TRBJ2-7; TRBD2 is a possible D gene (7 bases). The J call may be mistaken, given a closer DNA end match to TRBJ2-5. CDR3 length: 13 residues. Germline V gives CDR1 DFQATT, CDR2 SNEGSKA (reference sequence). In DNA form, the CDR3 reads TGCAGTGCTAGAGATACGGGGGGCGGGACCCAGTACTTC. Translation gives CSARDTGGGTQYF.

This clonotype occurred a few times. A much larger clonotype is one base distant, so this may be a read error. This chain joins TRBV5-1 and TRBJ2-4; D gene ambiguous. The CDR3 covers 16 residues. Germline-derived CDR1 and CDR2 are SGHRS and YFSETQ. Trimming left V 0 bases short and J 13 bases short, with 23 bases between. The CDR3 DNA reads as TGCGCCAGCAGCTTGGCCGGAGTATACTCCTACAATGAGCAGTACTTC. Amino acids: CASSLAGVYSYNEQYF.

CDR3 residues: CASRAGLAGSYNEQFF. The CDR3 DNA reads TGTGCCAGCAGAGCGGGACTAGCGGGGTCCTACAATGAGCAGTTCTTC. The rearrangement links TRBV6-1 to TRBJ2-1; TRBD2 agrees at 13 bases. The ends lost 6 bases at V and 1 base at J; junction bases unmatched: 3. CDR3 length: 16 residues. Per the germline V gene, CDR1 is MNHNS and CDR2 is SASEGT.